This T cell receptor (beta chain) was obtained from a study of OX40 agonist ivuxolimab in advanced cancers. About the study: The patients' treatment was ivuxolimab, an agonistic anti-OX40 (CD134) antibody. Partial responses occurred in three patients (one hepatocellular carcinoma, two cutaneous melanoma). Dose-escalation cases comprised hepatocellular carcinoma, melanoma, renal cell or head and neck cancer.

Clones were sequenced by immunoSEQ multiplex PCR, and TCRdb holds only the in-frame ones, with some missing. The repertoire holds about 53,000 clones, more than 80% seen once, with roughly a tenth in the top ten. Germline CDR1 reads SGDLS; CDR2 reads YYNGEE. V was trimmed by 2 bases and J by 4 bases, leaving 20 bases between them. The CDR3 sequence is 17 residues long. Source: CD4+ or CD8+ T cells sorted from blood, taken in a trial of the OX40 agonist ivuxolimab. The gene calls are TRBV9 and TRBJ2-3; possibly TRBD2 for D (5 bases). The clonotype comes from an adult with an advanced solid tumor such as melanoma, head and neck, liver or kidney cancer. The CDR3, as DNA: TGTGCCAGCAGCGTCGCGCTAGCTCCTGATCTGGCAGATACGCAGTATTTT. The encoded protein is CASSVALAPDLADTQYF.